The T cell receptor beta chain described here comes from a study of T cell responses to AZD1222 COVID-19 vaccine. Measured with immunoSEQ multiplex PCR; TCRdb has only the in-frame clones, and not every one. The profile shows 95,000 to 100,000 clones, approximately 87% of them singletons. V lost 6 bases and J lost 5; bases outside the gene matches: 3. Germline V lookup: CDR1 MNHEY, CDR2 SVGAGI. This CDR3 spans 13 amino acids. Study-level points and caveats: Among AZD1222 vaccinees, only five to seven were seropositive at baseline. Vaccine-associated CD4 TCRs ranged over spike, dominating at 160-218 and 743-854.

As to this clone: The antigen is undetermined.

The specimen comprised peripheral blood, sampled 28 days after the second AZD1222 dose. The sequence derives from an adult who received the AZD1222 COVID-19 vaccine. The V call is TRBV6-5, the J call TRBJ2-2, with 7 nucleotides matching TRBD1. CDR3 protein: CASRLRGTGELFF. DNA for the CDR3: TGTGCCAGCAGACTCAGGGGGACCGGGGAGCTGTTTTTT.